The clone carrying this T cell receptor (beta chain) appeared a few times. Participants were aged roughly 18 to 90 years, lived in 24 US areas, and enrolled virtually. Cohorts were assigned according to the clinical history that participants reported. The data stem from a study of blood T cell repertoires in COVID-19. Overall study: Samples taken during acute and convalescent COVID-19 were collected in the United States, Italy and Spain.

V shed 0 bases and J shed 0 bases, with 12 bases lying between them. This CDR3 has 16 residues. Germline assignment: CDR1 SQVTM and CDR2 ANQGSEA. As processed by the authors: Estimated nucleated cell counts came from reference gene primer amplification. Profiling relied on immunoSEQ multiplex PCR, and the TCRdb table lists in-frame clones only, not all of them. For V, J and clone size, that table is used; D and trimming come from the DNA. This sample has roughly 220,000 clones, with about 80% found just once. The clonotype comes from a middle-aged woman with acute COVID-19. The chain employs TRBV29-1 and TRBJ2-4; D unresolved. The sample was PBMCs or T cells enriched from blood (not recorded which). This CDR3 reads CSVEESTPQAKNIQYF. The CDR3 DNA reads TGCAGCGTTGAAGAATCGACACCCCAAGCCAAAAACATTCAGTACTTC.